Below are 22 T cell receptor beta chains sequenced from a single sample in a study of T-cell memory formation after mild COVID-19. TCRdb reprocessed the 5' RACE reads via MiXCR and lists one record per CDR3 protein. The sample holds nearly 110,000 distinct CDR3 sequences, more than 15% seen once. The sample consisted of PBMCs or a T cell subset sorted from them (not recorded which). The receptors were gathered from an adult woman who had mild COVID-19 (a few samples of this study predate the infection). Cell type and time point are not known.

At least ten counts were recorded for this clonotype. The chain combines TRBV11-3 with TRBJ2-7; tentatively, D is TRBD2 (6 bases). V was trimmed by 5 bases and J by 4 bases, leaving 18 bases between them. Germline V gene sequence: CDR1 SGHNT, CDR2 YENEEA. The CDR3 covers 15 residues. The CDR3 nucleotides read TGTGCCAGCAGCGCGCATGGGCGGGGTAGGTACGAGCAGTACTTC. It encodes CASSAHGRGRYEQYF.

The rearrangement links TRBV12-3 or TRBV12-4 to TRBJ1-1, with TRBD1 matching over 7 bases. Trimming at V came to 5 bases and at J to 0 bases, leaving 6 bases not matched to a gene. The CDR3 totals 15 residues. CDR3 nucleotide sequence: TGTGCCAGCAGTGGCATGACAGGGCTGAACACTGAAGCTTTCTTT. Amino acids: CASSGMTGLNTEAFF.

This chain uses TRBV12-3 or TRBV12-4 with TRBJ1-2; D not resolved. The CDR3 is made up of 15 amino acids. The V end lost 3 bases, the J end lost 6 bases, and 17 bases lay between the germline ends. CDR3 sequence: CASSLALWTAHGYTF. In nucleotides, the CDR3 is TGTGCCAGCAGTTTGGCCCTATGGACGGCCCATGGCTACACCTTC.

Only a few counts were recorded for this clonotype. This rearrangement joins TRBV10-3 to TRBJ2-1; the D gene is possibly TRBD2 (6 bases). Germline CDR1 is ENHRY and CDR2 is SYGVKD. V lost 2 bases and J lost 7, with 15 bases in between. The CDR3 covers 15 residues. The DNA of the CDR3 is TGTGCCATCAGTGAGGTCTCTAGCGCCGGTAATGAGCAGTTCTTC. Translated: CAISEVSSAGNEQFF.

J is TRBJ2-5 and V is TRBV6-7; perhaps TRBD1 as D (6 bases). TRBV6-7 carries the ORF label, with uncertain function. The CDR3 is made up of 14 amino acids. Trimming stripped 5 bases from V and 0 bases from J, with 10 bases between. Here the CDR3 DNA reads TGTGCCAGCAGTCCAGGGGAATACCAAGAGACCCAGTACTTC. Translating gives CASSPGEYQETQYF.

This chain connects TRBV5-8 to TRBJ2-7, with D uncertain. The ends were cut back, 0 bases at V and 7 bases at J, with 8 bases in the middle. Germline loops: CDR1 SGHTS, CDR2 YDEGEE. The CDR3 loop spans 12 amino acids. The CDR3 DNA is TGTGCCAGCAGCTTGGCCTCTTGGGAGCAGTACTTC. Translated, it gives CASSLASWEQYF. Filled out from reference TRBV5-8 and TRBJ2-7, the complete variable domain reads EAGVTQSPTHLIKTRGQQATLRCSPISGHTSVYWYQQALGLGLQFLLWYDEGEERNRGNFPPRFSGRQFPNYSSELNVNALELEDSALYLCASSLASWEQYFGPGTRLTVT.

This clonotype turned up a few times. The V and J genes are TRBV14 and TRBJ2-7; D remains ambiguous. The CDR3 is 12 amino acids. The V gene's germline CDR1 is SGHDN and CDR2 FVKESK. Deletions cut 1 base from V and 6 bases from J, with 7 bases between. CDR3 region: CASSQGHPEQYF. CDR3 bases: TGTGCCAGCAGCCAAGGTCATCCCGAGCAGTACTTC.

The chain uses TRBV4-2 and TRBJ2-7, with D possibly TRBD2 on 6 matching bases. V lost 0 bases to trimming and J lost 1 base, with 13 bases between them. The CDR3 covers 16 residues. Germline loops: CDR1 LGHNA, CDR2 YNFKEQ. The CDR3 region is CASSQENFAGSYEQYF. The CDR3 DNA reads as TGTGCCAGCAGCCAAGAGAACTTCGCGGGGTCCTACGAGCAGTACTTC.

V and J are TRBV24-1 and TRBJ2-1; 13 bases line up with TRBD2. V lost 4 bases and J lost 2; bases outside the gene matches: 1. Germline V gene sequence: CDR1 KGHDR, CDR2 SFDVKD. This CDR3 has 16 amino acids. CDR3: CATSETSGRAYNEQFF. CDR3 in DNA: TGTGCCACCAGTGAAACTAGCGGGAGGGCCTACAATGAGCAGTTCTTC.

This chain connects TRBV20-1 to TRBJ1-1; D might be TRBD1 (6 bases). This CDR3 has 14 residues. Trimming left V 0 bases short and J 4 bases short, with 12 bases between. Germline V lookup: CDR1 DFQATT, CDR2 SNEGSKA (reference sequence). In DNA, the CDR3 is TGCAGTGCTAGAGATCCGGGGGCGGTCACTGAAGCTTTCTTT. It specifies CSARDPGAVTEAFF.

The chain combines TRBV7-3 with TRBJ2-3; possibly TRBD2 for D (6 bases). This CDR3 has 15 residues. From germline, CDR1 is SGHTA and CDR2 FQGTGA. Trimming stripped 5 bases from V and 0 bases from J, with 12 bases between. Here the CDR3 DNA reads TGTGCCAGCAGCCACGAAGGGACTAGCACAGATACGCAGTATTTT. It specifies CASSHEGTSTDTQYF.

The chain combines TRBV15 with TRBJ1-4; D is ambiguous. The CDR3 extends over 15 amino acids. V was pared by 0 bases and J by 8 bases, with 13 bases between. Per germline, CDR1 LNHNV and CDR2 YYDKDF (reference sequence). The CDR3 coding sequence is TGTGCCACCAGCAGAGAAGGATGGGATCGGGAAAAACTGTTTTTT. It translates to CATSREGWDREKLFF.

This chain uses TRBV25-1 with TRBJ2-1; D gene unclear. The CDR3 sequence is 14 residues long. In germline, CDR1 is MGHDK, CDR2 SYGVNS. The ends were cut back, 2 bases at V and 6 bases at J, with 11 bases in the middle. The CDR3 spells CASSEGRPGNEQFF. For the CDR3, the DNA is TGTGCCAGCAGTGAAGGACGTCCGGGCAATGAGCAGTTCTTC.

A few counts support this clonotype. The V gene is TRBV12-3 or TRBV12-4, the J gene TRBJ2-7; weak D call: TRBD1 (6 bases). Trimming removed 3 bases from V and 0 bases from J, with 12 bases in between. CDR3 length equals 15 residues. The CDR3 reads CASSFGDTLSYEQYF. The CDR3 bases are TGTGCCAGCAGTTTCGGGGACACCCTCTCCTACGAGCAGTACTTC.

The rearrangement uses TRBV11-2 and TRBJ2-3; 9 nucleotides align to TRBD2. This CDR3 region has 15 residues. V shed 3 bases, J shed 5 bases, and the junction held 6 bases outside the gene matches. Germline V gives CDR1 SGHAT, CDR2 FQNNGV. CDR3 region: CASSFSGRNVDTQYF. The CDR3 DNA follows: TGTGCCAGCAGCTTTAGCGGGAGAAATGTAGATACGCAGTATTTT.

The J gene is TRBJ2-1, the V gene TRBV24-1; TRBD1 or TRBD2 may be the D gene (5 bases each). Germline lookup yields CDR1 KGHDR and CDR2 SFDVKD. This CDR3 is 14 amino acids long. Deletions cut 4 bases from V and 8 bases from J, with 14 bases between. The CDR3 loop is CATSDLLTGHEQFF. For the CDR3, the DNA is TGTGCCACCAGTGACCTGCTCACGGGGCATGAGCAGTTCTTC.

V usage is TRBV20-1 and J usage is TRBJ2-7; no clear D. The CDR3 totals 12 residues. V lost 6 bases and J lost 2, with 11 bases in between. The V gene's germline CDR1 is DFQATT and CDR2 SNEGSKA (reference sequence). This CDR3 is CSAETETYEQYF. In DNA, the CDR3 is TGCAGTGCGGAGACGGAAACCTACGAGCAGTACTTC.

The rearrangement uses TRBV5-1 and TRBJ1-4, with 7 nucleotides matching TRBD1. V was clipped by 1 base and J by 6 bases; unmatched bases: 6. The CDR3 totals 15 residues. The germline CDR1 and CDR2 sequences are SGHRS and YFSETQ. The CDR3 sequence is CASSLSRQGDEKLFF. CDR3 in DNA: TGCGCCAGCAGCTTGTCGAGACAGGGTGATGAAAAACTGTTTTTT.

The chain carries TRBV7-3 and TRBJ2-2; the D gene could be TRBD1 or TRBD2 (5 bases each). Per germline, CDR1 SGHTA and CDR2 FQGTGA. Trimming took 3 bases from V and 5 from J, leaving 13 bases between them. The CDR3 is 15 amino acids. The CDR3 coding sequence is TGTGCCAGCAGCTTGGGGGTTATGGCAACCGGGGAGCTGTTTTTT. It yields the protein CASSLGVMATGELFF.

The V and J genes are TRBV7-8 and TRBJ2-7; D perhaps matches TRBD1 (6 bases). Trimming shortened V by 7 bases and J by 4 bases, and 8 bases separated the two germline ends. Germline assignment: CDR1 SGHVS and CDR2 FQNEAQ. This CDR3 has 11 residues. Written as DNA, the CDR3 is TGTGCCAGCACCACAGGGTACGAGCAGTACTTC. Protein sequence: CASTTGYEQYF.

This chain links TRBV4-3 with TRBJ1-1; possibly TRBD1 for D (5 bases). This CDR3 is built from 15 residues. The V gene lost 0 bases and the J gene lost 3 bases, with 11 bases spanning the gap. Germline lookup yields CDR1 LGHNA and CDR2 YSLEER. The CDR3 spells CASSQDLIGDTEAFF. CDR3 in DNA: TGCGCCAGCAGCCAAGATCTCATAGGGGACACTGAAGCTTTCTTT.

The CDR3 sequence is CSVTGGADYGYTF. CDR3 sequence (DNA): TGCAGCGTTACAGGGGGCGCTGATTATGGCTACACCTTC. V gene TRBV29-1 combines with J gene TRBJ1-2; 9 positions agree with TRBD1. The length of the CDR3 is 13 residues. Germline-derived CDR1 and CDR2 are SQVTM and ANQGSEA. V lost 5 bases, J lost 5 bases, and 6 bases stayed unmatched.